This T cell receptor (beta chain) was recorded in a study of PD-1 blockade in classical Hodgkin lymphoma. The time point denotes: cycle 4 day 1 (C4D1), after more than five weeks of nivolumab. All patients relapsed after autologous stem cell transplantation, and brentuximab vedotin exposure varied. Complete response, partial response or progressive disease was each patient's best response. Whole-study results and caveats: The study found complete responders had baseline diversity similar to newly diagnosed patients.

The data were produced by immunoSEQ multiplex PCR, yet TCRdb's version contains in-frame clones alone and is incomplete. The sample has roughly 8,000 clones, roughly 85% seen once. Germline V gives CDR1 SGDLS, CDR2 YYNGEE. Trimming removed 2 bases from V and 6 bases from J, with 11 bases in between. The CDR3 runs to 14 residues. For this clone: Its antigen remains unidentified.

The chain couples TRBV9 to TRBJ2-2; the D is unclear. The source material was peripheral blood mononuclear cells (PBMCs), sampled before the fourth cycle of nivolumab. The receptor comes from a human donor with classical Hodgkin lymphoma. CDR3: CASSVGLPPGELFF. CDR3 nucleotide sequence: TGTGCCAGCAGCGTGGGTCTTCCCCCCGGGGAGCTGTTTTTT.